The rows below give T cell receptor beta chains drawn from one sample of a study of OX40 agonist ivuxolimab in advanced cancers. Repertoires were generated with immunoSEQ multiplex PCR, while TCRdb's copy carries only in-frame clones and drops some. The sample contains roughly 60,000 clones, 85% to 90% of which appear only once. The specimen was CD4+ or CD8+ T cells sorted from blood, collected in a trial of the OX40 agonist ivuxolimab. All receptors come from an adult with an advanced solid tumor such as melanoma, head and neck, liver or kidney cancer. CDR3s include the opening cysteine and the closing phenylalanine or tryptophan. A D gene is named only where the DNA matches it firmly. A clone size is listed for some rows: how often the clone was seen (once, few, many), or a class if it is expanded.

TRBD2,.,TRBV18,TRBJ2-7,TGTGCCAGCTCACCAGGGAGGGGCGCCTTCCTGGGCGAGCAGTACTTC,CASSPGRGAFLGEQYF
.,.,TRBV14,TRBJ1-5,TGTGCCAGCAGCCGAGATAGCAATCAGCCCCAGCATTTT,CASSRDSNQPQHF
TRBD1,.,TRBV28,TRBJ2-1,TGTGCCAGCAGGGATCTGCTCGGGGACAGGGGTAACAATGAGCAGTTCTTC,CASRDLLGDRGNNEQFF
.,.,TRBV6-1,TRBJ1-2,TGTGCCAGCAGTGACAGCGGCTATGGCTACACCTTC,CASSDSGYGYTF
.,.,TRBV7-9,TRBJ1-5,TGTGCCAGCAGCTTAGTGAGCGGTCAGCCCCAGCATTTT,CASSLVSGQPQHF
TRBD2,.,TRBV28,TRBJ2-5,TGTGCCAGCAGCGGGGGGTCCCAAGAGACCCAGTACTTC,CASSGGSQETQYF
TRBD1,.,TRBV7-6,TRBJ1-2,TGTGCCAGCAGCTCGAGGGATGGACAGGGTATTCTCGGCTACACCTTC,CASSSRDGQGILGYTF
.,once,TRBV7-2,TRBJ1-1,TGTGCCAGCAGCTTCCAAGAATTTAACACTGAAGCTTTCTTT,CASSFQEFNTEAFF
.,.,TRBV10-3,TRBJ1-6,TGTGCCATCAGTGAGCCGGCCAGGGCCGATTCACCCCTCCACTTT,CAISEPARADSPLHF
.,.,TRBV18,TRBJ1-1,TGTGCCAGCTCACCCCCGGGCAGGGGAGGTATGAACACTGAAGCTTTCTTT,CASSPPGRGGMNTEAFF
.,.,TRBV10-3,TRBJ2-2,TGTGCCATCAGTGACAGGGTGGGCACCGGGGAGCTGTTTTTT,CAISDRVGTGELFF
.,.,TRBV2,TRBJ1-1,TGTGCCAGCAGGGCGGGGGCCACTGAAGCTTTCTTT,CASRAGATEAFF
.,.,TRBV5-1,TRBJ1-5,TGCGCCAGCAGCTTGGAATCAGGGGGCAATCAGCCCCAGCATTTT,CASSLESGGNQPQHF
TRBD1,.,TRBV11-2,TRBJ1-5,TGTGCCAGCAGCGCCCGGGGAGGGGGCGCATGGAACAATCAGCCCCAGCATTTT,CASSARGGGAWNNQPQHF
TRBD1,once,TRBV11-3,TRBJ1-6,TGTGCCAGCTCGGACAGGCGACTTAGCTCCTATAATTCACCCCTCCACTTT,CASSDRRLSSYNSPLHF
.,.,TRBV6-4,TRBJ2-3,TGTGCCAGCAGTGACTCGATACGTGGTACGCAGTATTTT,CASSDSIRGTQYF
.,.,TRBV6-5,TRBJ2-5,TGTGCCAGCAGCTTCGGAGTGGAGACCCAGTACTTC,CASSFGVETQYF
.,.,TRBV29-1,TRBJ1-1,TGCAGCGTTGCCCGACAGAACACTGAAGCTTTCTTT,CSVARQNTEAFF
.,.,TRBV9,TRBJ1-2,TGTGCCAGCAGTCGTGAATTGACGAGCTATGGCTACACCTTC,CASSRELTSYGYTF
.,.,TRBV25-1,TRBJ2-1,TGTGCCAGCAGACAGGAGAATGAGCAGTTCTTC,CASRQENEQFF
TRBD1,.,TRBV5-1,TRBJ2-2,TGCGCCAGCAAGGGGACAGGGGGCTACACCGGGGAGCTGTTTTTT,CASKGTGGYTGELFF
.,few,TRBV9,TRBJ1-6,TGTGCCAGCAGCGTGGGCACGAGGGATTCACCCCTCCACTTT,CASSVGTRDSPLHF
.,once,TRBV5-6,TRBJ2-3,TGTGCCAGCAGCCCTCAGGGGGGGAGGACAGATACGCAGTATTTT,CASSPQGGRTDTQYF
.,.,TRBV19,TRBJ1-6,TGTGCCAGTAGTCCCGTAAGGGGGAATTCACCCCTCCACTTT,CASSPVRGNSPLHF
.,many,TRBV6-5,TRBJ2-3,TGTGCCAGCAGAAGCACAGATACGCAGTATTTT,CASRSTDTQYF
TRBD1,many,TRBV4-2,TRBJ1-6,TGTGCCAGCAGCCAAGCTAGGACAGGGGGCAATTCACCCCTCCACTTT,CASSQARTGGNSPLHF
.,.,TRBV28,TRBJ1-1,TGTGCCAGCAGTTTATACCGGATGGGTCCCCAGAGGGCTTTCTTT,CASSLYRMGPQRAFF
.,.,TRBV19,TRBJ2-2,TGTGCCAGTAGTCGTGGACCGCCGCTGAACACCGGGGAGCTGTTTTTT,CASSRGPPLNTGELFF
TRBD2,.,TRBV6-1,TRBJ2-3,TGTGCCAGCCGGAGGCTAGCGGGGGGCACAGATACGCAGTATTTT,CASRRLAGGTDTQYF
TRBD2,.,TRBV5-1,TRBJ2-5,TGCGCCAGCAGCTCCCCCGGGGGGGGCCAAGAGACCCAGTACTTC,CASSSPGGGQETQYF
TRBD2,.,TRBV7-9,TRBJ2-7,TGTGCCGGGGGCGCTAGCGGGTCCTACGAGCAGTACTTC,CAGGASGSYEQYF
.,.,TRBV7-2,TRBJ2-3,TGTGCCAGCAGCTTAACGGTGGTAAGGGATACGCAGTATTTT,CASSLTVVRDTQYF
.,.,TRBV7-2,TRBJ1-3,TGTGCCAGCAGCATTAGCACCAGTAACACCATATATTTT,CASSISTSNTIYF
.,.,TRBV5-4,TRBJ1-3,TGTGCCAGCAGCTCGGACCCTAGCTCTGGAAACACCATATATTTT,CASSSDPSSGNTIYF
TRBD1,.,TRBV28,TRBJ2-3,TGTGCCAGCGGGTACCCGGGACAGGGTAGAGATACGCAGTATTTT,CASGYPGQGRDTQYF
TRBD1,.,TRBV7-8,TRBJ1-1,TGTGCCAGCAGCTCCATGACAGGGCTTGGAGCTTTCTTT,CASSSMTGLGAFF
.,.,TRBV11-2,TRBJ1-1,TGTGCCAGCAGCTTAGTGCCCAAAGTCGTAGAAGCTTTCTTT,CASSLVPKVVEAFF
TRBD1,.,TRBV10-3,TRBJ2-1,TGTGCCATCAGCGGGACAGGGTTCAATGAGCAGTTCTTC,CAISGTGFNEQFF
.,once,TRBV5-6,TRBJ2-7,TGTGCCAGCAGCTTCCCCTCCGGGACTCTCATCGAGCAGTACTTC,CASSFPSGTLIEQYF
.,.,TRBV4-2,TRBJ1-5,TGTGCCAGCAGCCCCGGAAGGGTGGGGCCTCAGCCCCAGCATTTT,CASSPGRVGPQPQHF
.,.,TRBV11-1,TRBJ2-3,TGTGCCAGCGGAGTTGGGGTGGGCGGTCGCACAGATACGCAGTATTTT,CASGVGVGGRTDTQYF